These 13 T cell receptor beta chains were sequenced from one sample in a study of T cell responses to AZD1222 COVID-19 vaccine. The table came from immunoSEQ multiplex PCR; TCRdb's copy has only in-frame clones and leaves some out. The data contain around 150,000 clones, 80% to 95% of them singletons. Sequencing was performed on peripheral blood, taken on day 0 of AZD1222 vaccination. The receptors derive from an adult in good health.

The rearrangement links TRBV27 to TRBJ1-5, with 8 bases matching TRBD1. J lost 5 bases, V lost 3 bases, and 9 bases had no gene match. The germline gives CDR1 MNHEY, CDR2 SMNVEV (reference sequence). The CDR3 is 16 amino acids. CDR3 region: CASSFDDRGAYQPQHF. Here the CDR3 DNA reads TGTGCCAGCAGTTTTGATGACAGGGGCGCTTATCAGCCCCAGCATTTT.

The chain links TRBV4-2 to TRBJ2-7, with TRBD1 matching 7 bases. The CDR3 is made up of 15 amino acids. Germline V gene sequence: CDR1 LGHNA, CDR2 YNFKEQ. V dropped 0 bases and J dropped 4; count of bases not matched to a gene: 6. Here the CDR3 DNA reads TGTGCCAGCAGCCAAGAGGGACAGTCCAAATACGAGCAGTACTTC. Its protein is CASSQEGQSKYEQYF.

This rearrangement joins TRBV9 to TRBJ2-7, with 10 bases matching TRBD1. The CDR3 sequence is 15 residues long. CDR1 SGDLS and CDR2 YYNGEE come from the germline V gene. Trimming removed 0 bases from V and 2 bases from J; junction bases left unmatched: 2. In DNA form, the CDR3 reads TGTGCCAGCAGCGTAGGACAGGGGGCACCCTACGAGCAGTACTTC. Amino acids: CASSVGQGAPYEQYF.

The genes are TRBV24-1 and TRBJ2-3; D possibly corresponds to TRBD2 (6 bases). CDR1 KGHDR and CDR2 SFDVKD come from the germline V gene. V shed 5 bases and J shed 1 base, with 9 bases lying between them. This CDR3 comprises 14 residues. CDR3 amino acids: CATSAGVGTDTQYF. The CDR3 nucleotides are TGTGCCACCAGTGCGGGAGTGGGCACAGATACGCAGTATTTT.

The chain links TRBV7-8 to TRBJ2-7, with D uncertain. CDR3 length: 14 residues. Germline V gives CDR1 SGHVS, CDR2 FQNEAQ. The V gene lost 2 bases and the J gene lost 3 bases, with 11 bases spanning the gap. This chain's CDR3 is CASSLSLSSYEQYF. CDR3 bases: TGTGCCAGCAGCTTATCCCTGTCGAGCTACGAGCAGTACTTC.

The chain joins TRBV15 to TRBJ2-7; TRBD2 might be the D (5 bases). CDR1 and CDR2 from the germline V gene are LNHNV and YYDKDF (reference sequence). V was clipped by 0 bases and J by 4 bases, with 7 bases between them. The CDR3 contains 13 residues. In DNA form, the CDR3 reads TGTGCCACCAGCAGAGATCGGGGTTACGAGCAGTACTTC. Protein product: CATSRDRGYEQYF.

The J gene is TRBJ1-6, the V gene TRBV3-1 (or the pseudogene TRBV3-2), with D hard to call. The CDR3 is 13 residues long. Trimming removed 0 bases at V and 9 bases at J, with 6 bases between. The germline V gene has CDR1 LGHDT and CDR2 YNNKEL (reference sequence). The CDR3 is CASSQDRVSPLHF. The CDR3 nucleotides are TGTGCCAGCAGCCAAGATCGGGTTTCACCCCTCCACTTT.

This chain's CDR3 is CASRGAGTSSYEQYF. The CDR3 DNA follows: TGTGCCAGCAGGGGCGCCGGGACATCTTCCTACGAGCAGTACTTC. The chain has TRBV3-1 (or the pseudogene TRBV3-2) and TRBJ2-7, with D possibly TRBD1 on 6 matching bases. Trimming left V 6 bases short and J 1 base short, with 16 bases between. Germline V gene sequence: CDR1 LGHDT, CDR2 YNNKEL (reference sequence). This CDR3 has 15 amino acids.

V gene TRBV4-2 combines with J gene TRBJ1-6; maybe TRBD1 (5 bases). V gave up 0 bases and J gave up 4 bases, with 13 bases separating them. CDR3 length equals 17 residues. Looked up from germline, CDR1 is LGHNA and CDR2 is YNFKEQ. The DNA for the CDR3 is TGTGCCAGCAGCCAAGACACAGGACAAGGATATAATTCACCCCTCCACTTT. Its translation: CASSQDTGQGYNSPLHF.

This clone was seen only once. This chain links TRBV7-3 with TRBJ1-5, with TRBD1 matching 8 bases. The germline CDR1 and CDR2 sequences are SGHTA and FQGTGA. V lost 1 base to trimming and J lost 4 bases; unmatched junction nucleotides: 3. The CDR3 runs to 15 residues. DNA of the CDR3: TGTGCCAGCAGCTTAAGCAGGGGGCGAAATCAGCCCCAGCATTTT. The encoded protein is CASSLSRGRNQPQHF.

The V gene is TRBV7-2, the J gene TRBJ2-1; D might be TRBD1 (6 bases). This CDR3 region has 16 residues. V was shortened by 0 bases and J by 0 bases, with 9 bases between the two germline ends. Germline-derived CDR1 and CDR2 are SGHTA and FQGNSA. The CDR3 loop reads CASSLAGASSYNEQFF. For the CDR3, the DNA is TGTGCCAGCAGCTTAGCGGGGGCGAGCTCCTACAATGAGCAGTTCTTC.

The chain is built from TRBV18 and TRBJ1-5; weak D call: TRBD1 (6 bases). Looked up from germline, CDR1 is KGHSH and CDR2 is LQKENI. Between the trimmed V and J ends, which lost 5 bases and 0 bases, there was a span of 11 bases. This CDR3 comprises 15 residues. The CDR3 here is CASSTSTGSNQPQHF. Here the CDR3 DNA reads TGTGCCAGCTCAACTTCGACAGGTAGCAATCAGCCCCAGCATTTT.

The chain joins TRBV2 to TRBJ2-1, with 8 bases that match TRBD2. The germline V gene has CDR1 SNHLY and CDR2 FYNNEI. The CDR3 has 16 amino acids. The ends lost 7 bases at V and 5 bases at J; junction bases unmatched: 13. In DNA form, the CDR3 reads TGTGCCAGCACCCCCGGGGACGGGAGGGCTAACAATGAGCAGTTCTTC. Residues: CASTPGDGRANNEQFF.